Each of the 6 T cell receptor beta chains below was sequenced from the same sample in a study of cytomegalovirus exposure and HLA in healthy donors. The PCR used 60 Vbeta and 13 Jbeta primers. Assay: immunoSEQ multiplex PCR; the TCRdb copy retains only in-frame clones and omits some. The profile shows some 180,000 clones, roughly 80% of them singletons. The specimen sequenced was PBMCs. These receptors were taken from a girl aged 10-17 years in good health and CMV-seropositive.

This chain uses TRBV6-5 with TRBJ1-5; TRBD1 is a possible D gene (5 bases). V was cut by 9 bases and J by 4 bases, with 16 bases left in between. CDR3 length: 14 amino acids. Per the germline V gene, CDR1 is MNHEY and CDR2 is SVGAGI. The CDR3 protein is CASCPGSLNQPQHF. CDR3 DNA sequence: TGTGCCAGTTGTCCAGGGTCGTTGAATCAGCCCCAGCATTTT.

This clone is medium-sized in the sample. The CDR3 DNA follows: TGTGCCAGCAGCACCGCGGTCGGCTATGGCTACACCTTC. Its translation is CASSTAVGYGYTF. The chain employs TRBV21-1 and TRBJ1-2. TRBV21-1 represents a pseudogene. The CDR3 is 13 amino acids.

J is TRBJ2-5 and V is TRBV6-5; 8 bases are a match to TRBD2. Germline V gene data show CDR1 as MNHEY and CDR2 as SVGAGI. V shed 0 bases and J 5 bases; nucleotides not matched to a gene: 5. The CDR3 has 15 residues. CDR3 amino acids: CASSYSLKREETQYF. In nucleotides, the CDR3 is TGTGCCAGCAGTTACTCGTTGAAGCGGGAGGAGACCCAGTACTTC.

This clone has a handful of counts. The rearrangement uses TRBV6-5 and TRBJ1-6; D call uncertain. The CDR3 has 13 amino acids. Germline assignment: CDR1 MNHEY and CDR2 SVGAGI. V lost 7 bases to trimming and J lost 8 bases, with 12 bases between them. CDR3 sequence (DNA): TGTGCCAGCACCCCCACGCGGGATTCACCCCTCCACTTT. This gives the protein CASTPTRDSPLHF.

The CDR3 region is CASSSTLAGAFYEQYF. For the CDR3, the DNA is TGTGCCAGCAGTTCAACCTTAGCGGGAGCTTTCTACGAGCAGTACTTC. The chain combines TRBV6-6 with TRBJ2-7; 9 bases match TRBD2. This CDR3 comprises 16 residues. The germline gives CDR1 MNHNY, CDR2 SVGAGI (reference sequence). Trimming at V came to 4 bases and at J to 3 bases, leaving 10 bases not matched to a gene.

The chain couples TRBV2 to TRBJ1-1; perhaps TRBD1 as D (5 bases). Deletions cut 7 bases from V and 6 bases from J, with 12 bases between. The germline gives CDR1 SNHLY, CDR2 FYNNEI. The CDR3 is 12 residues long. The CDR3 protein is CASMFRAPEAFF. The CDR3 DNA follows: TGTGCCAGCATGTTCAGGGCCCCTGAAGCTTTCTTT.